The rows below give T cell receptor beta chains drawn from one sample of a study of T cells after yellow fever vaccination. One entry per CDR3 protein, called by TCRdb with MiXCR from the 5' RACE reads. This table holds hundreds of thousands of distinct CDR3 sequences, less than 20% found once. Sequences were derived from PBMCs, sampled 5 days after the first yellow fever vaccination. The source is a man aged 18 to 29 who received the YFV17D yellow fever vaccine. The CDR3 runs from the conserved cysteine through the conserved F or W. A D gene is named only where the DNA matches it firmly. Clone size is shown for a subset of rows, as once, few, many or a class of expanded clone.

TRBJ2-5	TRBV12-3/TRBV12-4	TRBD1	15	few	CASRLGQAGRETQYF	TGTGCCAGCAGACTGGGACAGGCCGGCCGAGAGACCCAGTACTTC
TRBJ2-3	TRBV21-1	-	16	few	CASSKGGDRGQDTQYF	TGTGCCAGCAGCAAAGGGGGGGACAGGGGGCAAGATACGCAGTATTTT
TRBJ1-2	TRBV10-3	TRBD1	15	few	CAITRTGDANYGYTF	TGTGCCATCACCAGGACAGGGGACGCTAACTATGGCTACACCTTC
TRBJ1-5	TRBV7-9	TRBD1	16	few	CASSGPTGDSNQPQHF	TGTGCCAGCAGCGGCCCGACAGGGGATAGCAATCAGCCCCAGCATTTT
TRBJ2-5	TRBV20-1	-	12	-	CSARGTWQTQYF	TGCAGTGCTAGAGGGACCTGGCAGACCCAGTACTTC
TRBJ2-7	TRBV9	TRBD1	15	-	CASSAGGQGFDEQYF	TGTGCCAGCAGCGCGGGGGGACAGGGGTTCGACGAGCAGTACTTC
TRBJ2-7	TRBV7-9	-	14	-	CASTLGQGNYEQYF	TGTGCCAGCACCTTGGGTCAGGGCAACTACGAGCAGTACTTC
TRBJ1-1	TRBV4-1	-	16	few	CASSTYTGQMAGEAFF	TGCGCCAGCAGCACGTATACGGGACAAATGGCGGGGGAAGCTTTCTTT
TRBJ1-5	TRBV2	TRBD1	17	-	CASSDGQGPRTSQPQHF	TGTGCCAGCAGCGACGGACAGGGCCCGAGAACGAGCCAGCCCCAGCATTTT
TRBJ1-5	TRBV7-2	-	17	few	CASSFRPDGYSNQPQHF	TGTGCCAGCAGCTTTCGTCCCGATGGATATAGCAATCAGCCCCAGCATTTT
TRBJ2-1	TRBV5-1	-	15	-	CASQWGSRLYNEQFF	TGCGCCAGTCAGTGGGGCAGCCGCTTGTACAATGAGCAGTTCTTC
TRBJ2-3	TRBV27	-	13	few	CASSKMTSDTQYF	TGTGCCAGCAGTAAAATGACTAGTGATACGCAGTATTTT
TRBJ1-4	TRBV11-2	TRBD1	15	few	CASSPGQGGGEKLFF	TGTGCCAGCAGCCCTGGACAGGGTGGTGGTGAAAAACTGTTTTTT
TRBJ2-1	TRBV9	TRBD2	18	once	CASSVEASGGSSYNEQFF	TGTGCCAGCAGCGTAGAGGCTAGCGGGGGGTCCTCCTACAATGAGCAGTTCTTC
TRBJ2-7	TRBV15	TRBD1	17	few	CATSREFTGEGSYEQYF	TGTGCCACCAGCAGAGAGTTTACAGGGGAAGGGTCCTACGAGCAGTACTTC
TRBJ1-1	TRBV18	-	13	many	CASSPGPNTEAFF	TGTGCCAGCAGCCCTGGCCCGAACACTGAAGCTTTCTTT
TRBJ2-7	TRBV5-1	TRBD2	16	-	CASSLDPAGGVYEQYF	TGCGCCAGCAGCTTGGACCCAGCGGGGGGGGTGTACGAGCAGTACTTC